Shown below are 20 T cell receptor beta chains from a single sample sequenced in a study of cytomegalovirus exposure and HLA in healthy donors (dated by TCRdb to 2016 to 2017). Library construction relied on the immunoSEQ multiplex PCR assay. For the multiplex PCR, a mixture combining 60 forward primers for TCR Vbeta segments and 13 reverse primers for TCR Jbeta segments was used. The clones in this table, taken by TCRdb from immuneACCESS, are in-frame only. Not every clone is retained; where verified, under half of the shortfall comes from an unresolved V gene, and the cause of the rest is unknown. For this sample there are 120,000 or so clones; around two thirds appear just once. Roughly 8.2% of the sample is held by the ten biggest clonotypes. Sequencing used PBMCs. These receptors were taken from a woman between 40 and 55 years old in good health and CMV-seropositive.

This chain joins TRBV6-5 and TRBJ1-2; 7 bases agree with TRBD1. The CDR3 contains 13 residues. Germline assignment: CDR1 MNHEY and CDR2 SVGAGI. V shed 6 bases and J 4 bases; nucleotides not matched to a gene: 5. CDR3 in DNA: TGTGCCAGCAGACGAGACAGGGTCTATGGCTACACCTTC. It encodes CASRRDRVYGYTF.

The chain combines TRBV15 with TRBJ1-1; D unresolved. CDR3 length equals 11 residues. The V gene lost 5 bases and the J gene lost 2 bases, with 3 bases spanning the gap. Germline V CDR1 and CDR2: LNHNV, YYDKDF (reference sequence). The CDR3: CATSLNTEAFF. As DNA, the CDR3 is TGTGCCACCAGCTTAAACACTGAAGCTTTCTTT.

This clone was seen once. The CDR3, as DNA: TGTGCCAGCAGCCCCCTGCAACTCGATCGGAACACTGAAGCTTTCTTT. It codes for CASSPLQLDRNTEAFF. J is TRBJ1-1 and V is TRBV9; no definite D call. Trimming cost V 4 bases and J 1 base, with 17 bases left between them. Germline V gene sequence: CDR1 SGDLS, CDR2 YYNGEE. The CDR3 is 16 amino acids.

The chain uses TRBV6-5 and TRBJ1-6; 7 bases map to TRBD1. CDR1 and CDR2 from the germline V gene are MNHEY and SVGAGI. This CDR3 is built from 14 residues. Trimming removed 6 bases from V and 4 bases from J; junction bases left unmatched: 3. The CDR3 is CASSRTGYNSPLHF. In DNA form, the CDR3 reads TGTGCCAGCAGCCGGACAGGTTATAATTCACCCCTCCACTTT.

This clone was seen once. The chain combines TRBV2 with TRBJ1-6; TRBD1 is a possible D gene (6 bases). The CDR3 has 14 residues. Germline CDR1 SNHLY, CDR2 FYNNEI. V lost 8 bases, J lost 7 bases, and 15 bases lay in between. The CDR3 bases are TGTGCCAGCGCTCGGGACATCGACAATTCACCCCTCCACTTT. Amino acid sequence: CASARDIDNSPLHF.

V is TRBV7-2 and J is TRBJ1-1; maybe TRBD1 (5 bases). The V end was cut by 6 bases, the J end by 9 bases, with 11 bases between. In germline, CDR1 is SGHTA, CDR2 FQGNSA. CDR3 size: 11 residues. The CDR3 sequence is CASRKQDKAFF. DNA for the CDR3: TGTGCCAGCAGGAAACAGGACAAAGCTTTCTTT.

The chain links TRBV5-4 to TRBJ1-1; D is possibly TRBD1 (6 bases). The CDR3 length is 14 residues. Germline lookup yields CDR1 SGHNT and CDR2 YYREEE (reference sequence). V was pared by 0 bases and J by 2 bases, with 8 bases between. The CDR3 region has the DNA TGTGCCAGCAGCTTGGACAGGGTTAACACTGAAGCTTTCTTT. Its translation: CASSLDRVNTEAFF.

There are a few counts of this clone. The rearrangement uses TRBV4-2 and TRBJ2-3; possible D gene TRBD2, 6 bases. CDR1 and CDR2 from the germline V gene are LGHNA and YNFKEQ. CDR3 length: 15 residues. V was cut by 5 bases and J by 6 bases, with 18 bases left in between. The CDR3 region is CASSDGTGGWDTQYF. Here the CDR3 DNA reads TGTGCCAGCAGCGACGGGACTGGGGGTTGGGATACGCAGTATTTT.

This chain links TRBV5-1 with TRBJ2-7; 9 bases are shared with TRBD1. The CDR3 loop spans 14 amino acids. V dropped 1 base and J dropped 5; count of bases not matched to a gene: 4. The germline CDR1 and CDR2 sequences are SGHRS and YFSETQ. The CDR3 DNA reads TGCGCCAGCAGCTTGATGGACAGGGGAAACGAGCAGTACTTC. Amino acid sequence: CASSLMDRGNEQYF.

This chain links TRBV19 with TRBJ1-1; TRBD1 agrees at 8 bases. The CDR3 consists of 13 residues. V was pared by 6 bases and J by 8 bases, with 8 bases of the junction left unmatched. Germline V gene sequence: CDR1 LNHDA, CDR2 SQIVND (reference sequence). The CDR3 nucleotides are TGTGCCAGTAGCAGGGGGCCCAGGGGCGAAGCTTTCTTT. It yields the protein CASSRGPRGEAFF.

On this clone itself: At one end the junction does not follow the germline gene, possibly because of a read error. The CDR3 sequence: CASNDRTQRIYEQYF. The CDR3 bases are TGTGCCAGCAATGACCGGACTCAGCGTATCTACGAGCAGTACTTC. The V call is TRBV6-4, the J call TRBJ2-7; D is perhaps TRBD2 (5 bases). Looked up from germline, CDR1 is MRHNA and CDR2 is SNTAGT. The CDR3 loop spans 15 amino acids.

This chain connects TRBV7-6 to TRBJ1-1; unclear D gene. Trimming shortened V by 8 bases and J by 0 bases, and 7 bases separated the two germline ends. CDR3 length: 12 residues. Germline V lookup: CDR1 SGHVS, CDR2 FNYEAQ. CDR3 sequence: CASGGMNTEAFF. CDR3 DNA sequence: TGTGCCAGCGGAGGGATGAACACTGAAGCTTTCTTT.

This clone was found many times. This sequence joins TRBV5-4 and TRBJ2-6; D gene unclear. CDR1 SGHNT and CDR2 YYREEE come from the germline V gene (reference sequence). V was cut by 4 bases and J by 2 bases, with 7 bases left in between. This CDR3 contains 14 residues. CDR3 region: CASSQKTGANVLTF. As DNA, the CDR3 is TGTGCCAGCAGCCAGAAGACTGGGGCCAACGTCCTGACTTTC.

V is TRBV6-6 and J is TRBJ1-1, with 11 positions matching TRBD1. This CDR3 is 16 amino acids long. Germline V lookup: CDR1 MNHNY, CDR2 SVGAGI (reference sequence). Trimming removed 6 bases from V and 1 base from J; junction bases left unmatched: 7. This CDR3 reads CASRPGQGAENTEAFF. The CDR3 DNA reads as TGTGCCAGCAGACCCGGACAGGGGGCCGAGAACACTGAAGCTTTCTTT.

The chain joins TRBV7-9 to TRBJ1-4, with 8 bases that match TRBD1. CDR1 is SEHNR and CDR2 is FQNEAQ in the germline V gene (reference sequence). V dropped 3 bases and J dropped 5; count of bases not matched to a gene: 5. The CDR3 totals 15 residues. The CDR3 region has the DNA TGTGCCAGCAGCTTTGGGGACAGGATCAATGAAAAACTGTTTTTT. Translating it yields CASSFGDRINEKLFF.

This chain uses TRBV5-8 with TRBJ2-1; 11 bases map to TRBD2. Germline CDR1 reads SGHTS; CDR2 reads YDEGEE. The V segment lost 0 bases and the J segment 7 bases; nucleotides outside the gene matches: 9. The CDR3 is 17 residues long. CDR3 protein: CASSLAQTSGGINEQFF. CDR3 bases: TGTGCCAGCAGCTTGGCCCAAACTAGCGGGGGAATAAATGAGCAGTTCTTC.

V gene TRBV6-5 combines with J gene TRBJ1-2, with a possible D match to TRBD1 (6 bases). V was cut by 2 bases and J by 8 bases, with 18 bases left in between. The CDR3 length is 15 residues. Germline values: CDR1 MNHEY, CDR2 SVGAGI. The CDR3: CASSYDAGASDGYTF. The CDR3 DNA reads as TGTGCCAGCAGTTACGATGCAGGGGCGTCCGACGGCTACACCTTC.

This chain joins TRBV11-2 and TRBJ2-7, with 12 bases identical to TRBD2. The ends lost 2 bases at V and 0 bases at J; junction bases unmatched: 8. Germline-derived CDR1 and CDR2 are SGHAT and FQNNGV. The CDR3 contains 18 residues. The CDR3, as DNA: TGTGCCAGCAGCTTAACTAGCGGGGGGATAGCGTACTCCTACGAGCAGTACTTC. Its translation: CASSLTSGGIAYSYEQYF.

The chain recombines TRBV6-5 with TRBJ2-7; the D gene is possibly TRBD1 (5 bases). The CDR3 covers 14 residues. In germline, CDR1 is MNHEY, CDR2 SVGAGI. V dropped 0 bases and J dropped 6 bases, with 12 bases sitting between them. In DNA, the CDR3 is TGTGCCAGCAGTTACTCAGGGCGCAGGGCCGAGCAGTACTTC. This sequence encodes CASSYSGRRAEQYF.

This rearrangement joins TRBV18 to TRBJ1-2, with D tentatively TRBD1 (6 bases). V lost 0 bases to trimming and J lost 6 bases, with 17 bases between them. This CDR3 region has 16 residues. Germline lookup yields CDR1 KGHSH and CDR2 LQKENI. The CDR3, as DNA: TGTGCCAGCTCACCACCGAGCCGGGACAATCGCGATGGCTACACCTTC. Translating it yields CASSPPSRDNRDGYTF.